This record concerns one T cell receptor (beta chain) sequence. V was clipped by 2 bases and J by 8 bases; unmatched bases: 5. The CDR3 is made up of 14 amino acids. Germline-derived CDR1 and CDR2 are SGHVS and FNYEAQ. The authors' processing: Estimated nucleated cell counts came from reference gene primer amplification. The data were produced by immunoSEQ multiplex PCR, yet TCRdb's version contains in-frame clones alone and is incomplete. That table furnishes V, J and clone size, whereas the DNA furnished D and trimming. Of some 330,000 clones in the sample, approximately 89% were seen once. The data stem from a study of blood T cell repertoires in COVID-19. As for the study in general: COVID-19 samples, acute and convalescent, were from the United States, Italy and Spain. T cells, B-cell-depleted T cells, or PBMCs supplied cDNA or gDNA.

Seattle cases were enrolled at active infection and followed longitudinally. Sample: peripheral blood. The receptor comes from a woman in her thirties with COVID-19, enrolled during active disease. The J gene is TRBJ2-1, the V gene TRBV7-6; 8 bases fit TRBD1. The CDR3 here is CASSLLSRGHEQFF. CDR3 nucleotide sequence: TGTGCCAGCAGCTTACTTTCCAGGGGGCATGAGCAGTTCTTC.